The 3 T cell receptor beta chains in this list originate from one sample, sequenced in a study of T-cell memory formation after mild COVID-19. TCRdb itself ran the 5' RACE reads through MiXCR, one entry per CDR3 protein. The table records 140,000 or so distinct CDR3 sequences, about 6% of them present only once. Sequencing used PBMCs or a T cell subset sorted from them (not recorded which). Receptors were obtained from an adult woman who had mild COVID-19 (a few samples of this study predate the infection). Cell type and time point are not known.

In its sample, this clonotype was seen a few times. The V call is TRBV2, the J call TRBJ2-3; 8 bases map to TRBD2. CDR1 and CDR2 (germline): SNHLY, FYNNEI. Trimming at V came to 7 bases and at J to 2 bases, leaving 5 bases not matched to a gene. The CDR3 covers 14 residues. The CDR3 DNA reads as TGTGCCAGCACCTGGACTAGCAACACAGATACGCAGTATTTT. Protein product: CASTWTSNTDTQYF.

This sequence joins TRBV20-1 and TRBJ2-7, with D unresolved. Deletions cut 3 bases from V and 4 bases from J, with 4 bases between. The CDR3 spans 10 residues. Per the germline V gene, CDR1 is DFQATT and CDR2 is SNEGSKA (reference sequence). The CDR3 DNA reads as TGCAGTGCTAGGAAATACGAGCAGTACTTC. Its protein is CSARKYEQYF.

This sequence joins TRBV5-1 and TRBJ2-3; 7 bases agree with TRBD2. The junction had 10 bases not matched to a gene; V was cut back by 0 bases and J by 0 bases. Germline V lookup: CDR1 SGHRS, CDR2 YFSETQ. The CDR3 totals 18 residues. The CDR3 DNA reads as TGCGCCAGCAGCTTGGGGGGACTACTTCCAACTAGCACAGATACGCAGTATTTT. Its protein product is CASSLGGLLPTSTDTQYF.